Following are 11 T cell receptor beta chains from one sample sequenced in a study of blood T cell repertoires in COVID-19. TCRdb's table, derived via immunoSEQ multiplex PCR, lists solely in-frame clones and lacks some. The sample carries 150,000 to 200,000 clones, roughly 87% recorded once. Sequenced: PBMCs or T cells enriched from blood (not recorded which). The source is a woman between 40 and 55 years old with acute COVID-19.

V and J are TRBV9 and TRBJ1-1; TRBD1 matches at 7 bases. This CDR3 comprises 14 residues. CDR1 is SGDLS, CDR2 YYNGEE, per germline. The junction had 2 bases not matched to a gene; V was cut back by 3 bases and J by 0 bases. The chain's CDR3 is CASSADRVNTEAFF. DNA for the CDR3: TGTGCCAGCAGCGCAGACAGGGTGAACACTGAAGCTTTCTTT.

V gene TRBV18 combines with J gene TRBJ1-2; D is unresolved. This CDR3 has 14 residues. The germline V gene has CDR1 KGHSH and CDR2 LQKENI. V was trimmed by 0 bases and J by 8 bases, leaving 13 bases between them. CDR3 sequence (DNA): TGTGCCAGCTCACCACCCGGACTACCGGAAGGCTACACCTTC. This gives the protein CASSPPGLPEGYTF.

J is TRBJ1-5 and V is TRBV24-1, with D uncertain. V was shortened by 4 bases and J by 0 bases, with 6 bases between the two germline ends. The CDR3 consists of 14 residues. The V gene's germline CDR1 is KGHDR and CDR2 SFDVKD. The CDR3 DNA reads as TGTGCCACCAGTGACCTTATTAGCAATCAGCCCCAGCATTTT. This encodes CATSDLISNQPQHF.

V usage is TRBV28 and J usage is TRBJ1-4; the match to TRBD1 covers 7 bases. The CDR3 runs to 16 residues. The germline CDR1 and CDR2 sequences are MDHEN and SYDVKM. Trimming removed 5 bases from V and 9 bases from J; junction bases left unmatched: 15. The CDR3 DNA sequence: TGTGCCAGCAGTAGCGCGGACAGGCTTGTAATGAAAAAACTGTTTTTT. Its translation: CASSSADRLVMKKLFF. Looking up the rest from reference TRBV28 and TRBJ1-4 gives the full variable domain: DVKVTQSSRYLVKRTGEKVFLECVQDMDHENMFWYRQDPGLGLRLIYFSYDVKMKEKGDIPEGYSVSREKKERFSLILESASTNQTSMYLCASSSADRLVMKKLFFGSGTQLSVL.

The chain carries TRBV27 and TRBJ1-4, with TRBD1 matching over 7 bases. The CDR3 sequence is 15 residues long. Germline trimming cut 5 bases from V and 4 bases from J; bases unmatched to any gene: 7. Germline CDR1 reads MNHEY; CDR2 reads SMNVEV (reference sequence). This CDR3 is CASSPRDSLNEKLFF. The CDR3 DNA is TGTGCCAGCAGTCCACGGGACAGCCTTAATGAAAAACTGTTTTTT.

A remark on this clone: Other DNA sequences in the sample encode the same CDR3. In nucleotides, the CDR3 is TGCGCCAGCAGTTCGAATCCGGGACAGGGGGCTCGTGGCTACACCTTC. This sequence encodes CASSSNPGQGARGYTF. The chain has TRBV5-1 and TRBJ1-2; 12 nucleotides line up with TRBD1. Germline CDR1 and CDR2: SGHRS and YFSETQ. The junction had 12 bases not matched to a gene; V was cut back by 5 bases and J by 7 bases. The CDR3 is made up of 16 amino acids.

The rearrangement links TRBV29-1 to TRBJ2-5, with TRBD2 as a possible D gene (5 bases). V was clipped by 7 bases and J by 2 bases, with 11 bases between them. Germline CDR1 SQVTM, CDR2 ANQGSEA. The CDR3 runs 12 residues. CDR3 sequence (DNA): TGCAGCGGGGGAGAGGGACAAGAGACCCAGTACTTC. The encoded protein is CSGGEGQETQYF.

The chain has TRBV18 and TRBJ1-6; TRBD1 aligns across 11 bases. The germline gives CDR1 KGHSH, CDR2 LQKENI. The CDR3 contains 16 residues. The V segment lost 2 bases and the J segment 9 bases; nucleotides outside the gene matches: 6. The CDR3 DNA reads as TGTGCCAGCTCACCAGGGACAGGGGGAACCGTTTCACCCCTCCACTTT. Its protein product is CASSPGTGGTVSPLHF. Based on the CDR3 plus reference TRBV18 and TRBJ1-6, the full variable domain is NAGVMQNPRHLVRRRGQEARLRCSPMKGHSHVYWYRQLPEEGLKFMVYLQKENIIDESGMPKERFSAEFPKEGPSILRIQQVVRGDSAAYFCASSPGTGGTVSPLHFGNGTRLTVT.

The chain couples TRBV6-5 to TRBJ1-2; D unclear. The CDR3 is 13 residues long. The ends were cut back, 7 bases at V and 6 bases at J, with 15 bases in the middle. In germline, CDR1 is MNHEY, CDR2 SVGAGI. The CDR3 DNA reads as TGTGCCAGCACCCCCCGCACGCGGAATGGCTACACCTTC. Translating gives CASTPRTRNGYTF.

The chain couples TRBV7-2 to TRBJ2-1, with a tentative D call TRBD2 (5 bases). The ends were cut back, 3 bases at V and 0 bases at J, with 12 bases in the middle. Germline assignment: CDR1 SGHTA and CDR2 FQGNSA. This CDR3 has 16 amino acids. The CDR3 DNA reads as TGTGCCAGCAGCTTGGTTTGGGAGAGCTCCTACAATGAGCAGTTCTTC. It encodes CASSLVWESSYNEQFF.

V gene TRBV28 combines with J gene TRBJ2-5; D is perhaps TRBD2 (5 bases). Germline CDR1 MDHEN, CDR2 SYDVKM. This CDR3 has 16 residues. V was trimmed by 6 bases and J by 7 bases, leaving 24 bases between them. CDR3 region: CASRHQEAGENVTQYF. CDR3 DNA sequence: TGTGCCAGCAGACACCAAGAGGCGGGCGAAAATGTGACCCAGTACTTC. Supplemented by reference TRBV28 and TRBJ2-5, the full variable domain reads DVKVTQSSRYLVKRTGEKVFLECVQDMDHENMFWYRQDPGLGLRLIYFSYDVKMKEKGDIPEGYSVSREKKERFSLILESASTNQTSMYLCASRHQEAGENVTQYFGPGTRLLVL.